Described below is a single T cell receptor (beta chain) sequence and its context. Its cognate antigen is unknown. Making cDNA involved eight separate reactions per sample. TCRalpha and TCRbeta cDNA went through nested PCRs of approximately 16 and 9 cycles, two in total. Following a re-call of the 5' RACE reads, TCRdb has one entry per CDR3 protein and lacks DNA. This sample's table has 420,000 or so distinct CDR3 sequences. The data stem from a study of monozygotic twins with inflammatory bowel disease. Study results and limitations: Healthy co-twins had higher TCRbeta inverse Simpson diversity than their IBD twins. Similarity of repertoires did not differ between concordant and discordant twins, possibly from limited power.

This receptor was obtained from a human donor with ulcerative colitis or Crohn's disease, or a healthy co-twin of an affected twin (not recorded which). Sequenced: blood.

CDR3 loop: CASSPGPVYEKLFF. This sequence joins TRBV27 and TRBJ1-4; there is no DNA to check the TCRdb D call of TRBD1. This CDR3 has 14 amino acids. Per germline, CDR1 MNHEY and CDR2 SMNVEV (reference sequence).